This TCR beta chain originates from a study of neoadjuvant nivolumab and ipilimumab in lung cancer. Study information: Patients got nivolumab 3 mg/kg on days 1, 15 and 29; combination added ipilimumab 1 mg/kg day 1.

The study's findings and limits: TCR clonality did not significantly correlate with pathologic tumor regression.

Sequencing used immunoSEQ multiplex PCR; TCRdb keeps in-frame clones, though not all of them. Among under 9,500 clones listed, 75% to 90% were seen once. With respect to this clone: Its antigen remains unknown.

Unmatched junction bases numbered 10, after V lost 10 bases and J lost 2 bases. The length of the CDR3 is 15 residues. Germline CDR1 reads ENHRY; CDR2 reads SYGVKD. Sequencing was performed on tumor tissue, taken after neoadjuvant nivolumab, alone or with ipilimumab, at or shortly before surgery. The chain combines TRBV10-3 with TRBJ2-2, with 7 nucleotides matching TRBD1. This TCR was sampled from an adult with non-small cell lung cancer. The CDR3 reads CATTNRDSNTGELFF. For the CDR3, the DNA is TGTGCCACCACTAACCGGGACAGCAACACCGGGGAGCTGTTTTTT.